This is a list of T cell receptor beta chains from one sample in a study of control samples from healthy donors and cancer patients. TCRdb's table, derived via immunoSEQ multiplex PCR, lists solely in-frame clones and lacks some. Among around 90,000 clones listed, about nine tenths were seen once. What was sequenced was blood. The receptors shown here come from a man in his thirties or forties in good health. The CDR3 runs from the conserved cysteine through the conserved F or W. A D gene is named only where the DNA matches it firmly. For some rows the clone size is stated as once, few or many, or as a class when expanded; others skip it.

v_call,d_call,clone_size,j_call,cdr3_aa,cdr3_nt
TRBV7-6,-,-,TRBJ2-2,CASSFLRENTGELFF,TGTGCCAGCAGCTTTTTGCGGGAGAACACCGGGGAGCTGTTTTTT
TRBV19,TRBD1,-,TRBJ1-1,CASKPGSRDRGVNTEAFF,TGTGCCTCAAAGCCCGGGTCCCGGGACAGGGGGGTGAACACTGAAGCTTTCTTT
TRBV15,TRBD1,once,TRBJ2-3,CATSYRQGRTDTQYF,TGTGCCACCAGCTACCGACAGGGGCGTACAGATACGCAGTATTTT
TRBV5-1,TRBD1,-,TRBJ1-6,CASSPGQGGSPLHF,TGCGCCAGCAGCCCTGGACAGGGTGGTTCACCCCTCCACTTT
TRBV19,TRBD1,-,TRBJ2-7,CASSKGPDRGYEQYF,TGTGCCAGTAGTAAAGGGCCGGACAGGGGCTACGAGCAGTACTTC
TRBV11-1,-,few,TRBJ2-5,CASSLDTATRQETQYF,TGTGCCAGCAGCTTAGATACAGCTACCCGCCAAGAGACCCAGTACTTC
TRBV19,-,-,TRBJ1-1,CASSMSQGRTEAFF,TGTGCCAGTAGTATGTCCCAGGGTAGGACTGAAGCTTTCTTT
TRBV6-5,TRBD2,-,TRBJ2-5,CASSYSGLAVQETQYF,TGTGCCAGCAGTTACTCCGGACTAGCGGTCCAAGAGACCCAGTACTTC
TRBV19,-,-,TRBJ1-1,CASSMQGGVTEAFF,TGTGCCAGTAGTATGCAGGGTGGTGTCACTGAAGCTTTCTTT
TRBV24-1,TRBD2,once,TRBJ2-1,CATSDSWTSGGATHEQFF,TGTGCCACCAGTGATTCTTGGACTAGCGGGGGGGCCACCCATGAGCAGTTCTTC
TRBV27,-,-,TRBJ1-2,CASSRRGGNVYGYTF,TGTGCCAGCAGTCGACGGGGCGGAAACGTCTATGGCTACACCTTC
TRBV19,-,few,TRBJ1-1,CASSGPGTGRTEAFF,TGTGCCAGTAGTGGGCCCGGGACGGGGAGGACTGAAGCTTTCTTT
TRBV27,-,-,TRBJ1-1,CASSEQGLVNTEAFF,TGTGCCAGCTCCGAACAGGGTTTGGTGAACACTGAAGCTTTCTTT
TRBV29-1,TRBD1,once,TRBJ1-1,CSASGGRGNTEAFF,TGCAGCGCCTCAGGGGGCAGAGGGAACACTGAAGCTTTCTTT
TRBV7-8,-,-,TRBJ2-2,CASSPEPTGELFF,TGTGCCAGCAGCCCGGAACCCACCGGGGAGCTGTTTTTT
TRBV5-1,TRBD2,few,TRBJ2-2,CASSFVAGGRIGELFF,TGCGCCAGCAGCTTTGTAGCGGGGGGGCGCATCGGGGAGCTGTTTTTT
TRBV24-1,TRBD1,-,TRBJ2-4,CATSGAPGQGRNIQYF,TGTGCCACCAGTGGTGCTCCGGGACAGGGTAGAAACATTCAGTACTTC
TRBV4-1,-,-,TRBJ1-4,CASSLRGVGKLFF,TGCGCCAGCAGCCTAAGAGGGGTTGGGAAACTGTTTTTT
TRBV18,TRBD2,few,TRBJ2-2,CASSPLSGVNTGELFF,TGTGCCAGCTCACCACTTAGCGGGGTGAACACCGGGGAGCTGTTTTTT
TRBV19,TRBD2,-,TRBJ2-5,CASSLLAGGQETQYF,TGTGCCAGTTCCCTACTAGCGGGGGGCCAAGAGACCCAGTACTTC
TRBV19,TRBD1,-,TRBJ1-4,CASIEQGDKELFF,TGTGCCAGTATCGAGCAGGGGGACAAGGAACTGTTTTTT
TRBV12-3/TRBV12-4,TRBD1,-,TRBJ2-1,CASSKGDRGRFF,TGTGCCAGCAGTAAAGGGGACAGGGGGCGGTTCTTC
TRBV20-1,TRBD2,-,TRBJ2-5,CSPQRGETQYF,TGCAGTCCCCAGCGGGGGGAGACCCAGTACTTC
TRBV12-3/TRBV12-4,-,few,TRBJ2-3,CASSPLRRDTQYF,TGTGCCAGCAGTCCCCTTCGCCGGGATACGCAGTATTTT
TRBV28,-,-,TRBJ2-6,CASSPSAPQVSGANVLTF,TGTGCCAGCAGTCCCTCAGCACCCCAGGTCTCTGGGGCCAACGTCCTGACTTTC
TRBV3-1/TRBV3-2,-,-,TRBJ2-2,CASSQDEGTYPNTGELFF,TGTGCCAGCAGCCAAGATGAGGGGACGTATCCGAACACCGGGGAGCTGTTTTTT
TRBV19,TRBD2,-,TRBJ2-5,CASSMGGEETQYF,TGTGCCAGTAGTATGGGGGGGGAGGAGACCCAGTACTTC
TRBV7-9,-,-,TRBJ1-2,CASSPFFWGSGADGYTF,TGTGCCAGCAGCCCCTTCTTTTGGGGGAGCGGCGCTGATGGCTACACCTTC
TRBV6-6,-,-,TRBJ2-1,CASSYSSSYNEQFF,TGTGCCAGCAGTTATAGCAGTTCCTACAATGAGCAGTTCTTC
TRBV4-1,-,-,TRBJ2-7,CASSQTSQGTYEQYF,TGCGCCAGCAGCCAAACTTCACAGGGAACCTACGAGCAGTACTTC
TRBV7-2,TRBD2,once,TRBJ2-4,CASSPTSGSGMVQYF,TGTGCCAGCAGCCCCACCTCGGGGAGCGGGATGGTTCAGTACTTC
TRBV6-5,-,-,TRBJ2-1,CASSYSGNEQFF,TGTGCCAGCAGTTACTCGGGCAATGAGCAGTTCTTC
TRBV5-1,TRBD2,-,TRBJ2-4,CASSLVGLAGPRGKDLAKNIQYF,TGCGCCAGCAGCTTGGTTGGCCTAGCGGGGCCGCGGGGGAAAGATCTAGCCAAAAACATTCAGTACTTC
TRBV9,TRBD2,-,TRBJ2-2,CASNERGGDTGELFF,TGTGCCAGCAACGAGCGGGGGGGCGACACCGGGGAGCTGTTTTTT
TRBV19,-,-,TRBJ1-1,CASRGMNTEAFF,TGTGCCAGTAGGGGAATGAACACTGAAGCTTTCTTT
TRBV9,-,-,TRBJ2-4,CASSPVGGAKNIQYF,TGTGCCAGCAGCCCCGTCGGGGGAGCCAAAAACATTCAGTACTTC
TRBV6-5,-,-,TRBJ2-3,CASSYSVLGMADTQYF,TGTGCCAGCAGTTACTCGGTACTAGGAATGGCAGATACGCAGTATTTT
TRBV24-1,TRBD1,once,TRBJ1-2,CATSERTGANYGYTF,TGTGCCACCAGTGAGAGGACAGGGGCTAACTATGGCTACACCTTC
TRBV18,-,-,TRBJ1-2,CASSPTANYGYTF,TGTGCCAGCTCACCAACGGCTAACTATGGCTACACCTTC
TRBV4-1,TRBD1,-,TRBJ1-1,CASSQARGGAFF,TGCGCCAGCAGCCAAGCCAGGGGGGGAGCTTTCTTT
TRBV7-8,-,-,TRBJ2-1,CASSNPREQFF,TGTGCCAGCAGCAACCCGAGGGAGCAGTTCTTC
TRBV5-1,TRBD1,-,TRBJ2-7,CASSLGGNTGGHEQYF,TGCGCCAGCAGCTTGGGAGGAAATACAGGGGGCCACGAGCAGTACTTC